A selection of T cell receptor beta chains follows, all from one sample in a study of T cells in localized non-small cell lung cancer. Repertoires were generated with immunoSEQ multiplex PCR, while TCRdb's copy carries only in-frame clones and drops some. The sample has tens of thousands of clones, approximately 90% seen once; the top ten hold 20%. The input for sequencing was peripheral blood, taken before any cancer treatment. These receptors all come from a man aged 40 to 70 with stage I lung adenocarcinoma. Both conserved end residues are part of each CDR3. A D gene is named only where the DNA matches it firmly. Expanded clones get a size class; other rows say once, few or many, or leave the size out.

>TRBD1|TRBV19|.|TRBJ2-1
CASSMDRGTYEQFF
TGTGCCAGTAGTATGGACAGGGGGACATATGAGCAGTTCTTC
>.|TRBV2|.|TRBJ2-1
CASTDRAYNEQFF
TGTGCCAGCACGGACAGAGCCTACAATGAGCAGTTCTTC
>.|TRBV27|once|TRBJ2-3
CASTSWRVDTQYF
TGTGCCAGCACCAGTTGGAGGGTAGATACGCAGTATTTT
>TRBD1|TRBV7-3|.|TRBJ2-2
CASSSQTGYNTGELFF
TGTGCCAGCAGCTCCCAGACAGGGTATAACACCGGGGAGCTGTTTTTT
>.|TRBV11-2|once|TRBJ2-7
CASSLGQGIFYEQYF
TGTGCCAGCAGCTTAGGGCAGGGTATTTTCTACGAGCAGTACTTC
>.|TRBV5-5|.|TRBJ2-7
CASSLTPGTETYEQYF
TGTGCCAGCAGCTTAACCCCTGGGACCGAGACCTACGAGCAGTACTTC
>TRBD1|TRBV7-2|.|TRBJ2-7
CASSPRTGTGYEQYF
TGTGCCAGCAGCCCGCGGACAGGGACTGGCTACGAGCAGTACTTC
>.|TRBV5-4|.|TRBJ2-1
CASSLAAPGGEQFF
TGTGCCAGCAGCTTGGCGGCTCCCGGCGGTGAGCAGTTCTTC
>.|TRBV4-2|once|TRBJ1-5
CASSQDPADRGQPQHF
TGTGCCAGCAGCCAAGATCCGGCAGATCGGGGTCAGCCCCAGCATTTT
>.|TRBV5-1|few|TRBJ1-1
CASSIDGRNTEAFF
TGCGCCAGCAGCATAGACGGACGGAACACTGAAGCTTTCTTT
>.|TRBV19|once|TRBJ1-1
CASRKRTANTEAFF
TGTGCCAGTAGGAAAAGGACGGCCAACACTGAAGCTTTCTTT
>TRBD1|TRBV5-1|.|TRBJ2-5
CASSAWPPSGGDETQYF
TGCGCCAGCAGCGCTTGGCCCCCCTCAGGGGGCGACGAGACCCAGTACTTC
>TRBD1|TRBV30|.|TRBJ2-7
CAWIPGQGSYEQYF
TGTGCCTGGATCCCGGGACAGGGCTCCTACGAGCAGTACTTC
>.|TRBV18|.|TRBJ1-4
CASSPLGDEKLFF
TGTGCCAGCTCACCACTAGGAGACGAAAAACTGTTTTTT
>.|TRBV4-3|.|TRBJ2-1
CASSQNRDWYNEQFF
TGCGCCAGCAGCCAGAACCGGGACTGGTACAATGAGCAGTTCTTC
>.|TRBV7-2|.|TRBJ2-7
CASRSPGSSYEQYF
TGTGCCAGCAGGAGCCCAGGGAGCTCCTACGAGCAGTACTTC
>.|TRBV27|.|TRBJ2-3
CAIPRLVLDGDTQYF
TGTGCCATCCCTAGACTAGTTTTAGACGGGGATACGCAGTATTTT